This T cell receptor (beta chain) appears in the sequencing data of a study of spatial heterogeneity in lung cancer. Whole-study context: The mean occurrence of each unique TCR and UMI combination in raw reads exceeded ten.

Each TCR cDNA molecule carried a unique molecular identifier. TCRdb ran MiXCR on the 5' RACE reads and lists one entry per CDR3 protein. The sample yields 60,000 to 65,000 distinct CDR3 sequences, approximately 8.9% seen once. The time point denotes: sample taken at primary tumor resection. The sequenced material consisted of unsorted whole RNA from tumor, nontumor lung or frozen PBMC. The donors comprised some 78 untreated early-stage non-small cell lung cancer patients. Per germline, CDR1 SGHAT and CDR2 FQNNGV. The CDR3 length is 15 residues. V was clipped by 5 bases and J by 2 bases; unmatched bases: 6. Regarding the study as a whole: Expanded tumor TCRs that were ubiquitous appeared in blood more at resection than follow-up.

This clonotype was found a few times. What it binds is unknown. The TCR was taken from a female donor with early-stage non-small cell lung cancer. This rearrangement joins TRBV11-2 to TRBJ1-5; 7 bases agree with TRBD1. Source: PBMCs, taken at surgery. The CDR3 loop is CASSLDRAGNQPQHF. The CDR3 nucleotides read TGTGCCAGCAGCCTCGACAGGGCGGGCAATCAGCCCCAGCATTTT.